Sequencing of this T cell receptor beta chain was carried out in a study of siplizumab effects on memory and regulatory T cells. Study findings and constraints: Of the alloreactive clones, only a minor fraction mapped to unstimulated subsets. Naive T cells apparently outstripped memory cells in diversity and seemed major alloresponse contributors.

Generated by immunoSEQ multiplex PCR, the TCRdb table keeps only in-frame clones and is missing some. The sample has roughly 62,000 clones, roughly 85% seen once; the top ten hold less than 0.55%. By share, this clone ranks as medium-sized. No antigen is known for it. The length of the CDR3 is 14 residues. V gave up 5 bases and J gave up 2 bases, with 10 bases separating them. Per germline, CDR1 MNHEY and CDR2 SVGAGI. The V and J genes are TRBV6-5 and TRBJ1-5; no clear D gene. This sequence originates from a human donor in good health. The source material was memory CD4+ T cells sorted from blood. The CDR3 loop reads CASSEAGGNQPQHF. CDR3 nucleotides: TGTGCCAGCAGTGAGGCGGGAGGCAATCAGCCCCAGCATTTT.